This TCR beta chain originates from a study of radiotherapy plus CTLA-4 blockade in lung cancer. General study findings and limits: Once radiotherapy plus ipilimumab had been given, TCR clones derived from tumor expanded in blood.

As concerns this clone: The antigen remains undetermined.

Germline V gene lookup returns CDR1 SQVTM and CDR2 ANQGSEA. This CDR3 has 14 residues. Germline trimming cut 6 bases from V and 5 bases from J; bases unmatched to any gene: 11. The repertoire was sequenced with immunoSEQ multiplex PCR; TCRdb's copy has only in-frame clones and lacks some. The sample consists of 70,000 to 95,000 clones, around 81% of them appearing once. V gene TRBV29-1 combines with J gene TRBJ2-5; the match to TRBD1 covers 8 bases. The source was peripheral blood, collected from a patient treated with radiotherapy plus ipilimumab. This receptor was obtained from a human donor with non-small cell lung cancer that progressed on radiotherapy plus ipilimumab. CDR3 protein: CSVEDRVSRETQYF. The DNA of the CDR3 is TGCAGCGTGGAGGACAGGGTTTCTAGGGAGACCCAGTACTTC.